These T cell receptor beta chains were read from a single sample in a study of shared clonotypes between healthy human individuals. Here immunoSEQ multiplex PCR was the method, and the copy in TCRdb shows in-frame clones only, minus some. The sample has over 2 million clones, over 85% seen once. Specimen: naive CD8+ T cells sorted from blood. These receptors all stem from a man younger than 30 in good health. CDR3s include the opening cysteine and the closing phenylalanine or tryptophan. The D gene is left open where the match is weak. The size field is filled for only some rows; it gives once, few, many or a size class.

clone size	J gene	D gene	V gene	CDR3 protein	CDR3 DNA
-	TRBJ1-1	-	TRBV5-1	CASSSRGDAGTMNTEAFF	TGCGCCAGCAGCTCCCGGGGGGATGCAGGGACAATGAACACTGAAGCTTTCTTT
once	TRBJ2-3	-	TRBV28	CASSLLSLAYHTDTQYF	TGTGCCAGCAGTTTATTAAGCCTAGCTTACCACACAGATACGCAGTATTTT
-	TRBJ2-7	-	TRBV5-6	CASSLGAGNYEQYF	TGTGCCAGCAGCTTGGGCGCCGGCAACTACGAGCAGTACTTC
-	TRBJ2-3	-	TRBV28	CASSIPRGKHTDTQYF	TGTGCCAGCAGTATACCCCGGGGCAAGCACACAGATACGCAGTATTTT
-	TRBJ1-3	-	TRBV25-1	CASSDRGAGNTIYF	TGTGCCAGCAGTGATCGGGGGGCTGGAAACACCATATATTTT
-	TRBJ1-2	TRBD1	TRBV29-1	CSVEDWGGQDYGYTF	TGCAGCGTTGAAGATTGGGGAGGACAGGACTATGGCTACACCTTC
-	TRBJ2-1	TRBD1	TRBV6-1	CASSALPGQDNNEQFF	TGTGCCAGCAGTGCGCTACCGGGACAGGATAACAATGAGCAGTTCTTC
-	TRBJ2-7	-	TRBV11-2	CASSLLRGGHEQYF	TGTGCCAGCAGCTTATTAAGGGGTGGGCACGAGCAGTACTTC
-	TRBJ2-1	TRBD2	TRBV4-1	CASSQAPAGPYNEQFF	TGCGCCAGCAGCCAAGCTCCAGCGGGACCCTACAATGAGCAGTTCTTC
-	TRBJ1-4	TRBD1	TRBV5-8	CASSLQGEKLFF	TGTGCCAGCAGCTTACAGGGGGAAAAACTGTTTTTT
-	TRBJ1-2	-	TRBV12-5	CASGLPPAVYGYTF	TGTGCTAGTGGTTTGCCACCGGCAGTCTATGGCTACACCTTC
-	TRBJ2-3	TRBD2	TRBV2	CASLSGRMFTDTQYF	TGTGCCAGTCTTAGCGGGAGAATGTTCACAGATACGCAGTATTTT
-	TRBJ2-7	TRBD2	TRBV10-3	CAIRSGGGSYEQYF	TGTGCCATCAGGAGTGGGGGGGGCTCCTACGAGCAGTACTTC
-	TRBJ2-7	-	TRBV29-1	CSVEGREFYEQYF	TGCAGCGTTGAGGGACGGGAGTTCTACGAGCAGTACTTC
-	TRBJ2-2	-	TRBV9	CASRGRNTGELFF	TGTGCCAGCAGGGGGAGAAATACCGGGGAGCTGTTTTTT
-	TRBJ2-7	TRBD1	TRBV28	CASTLGQAYEQYF	TGTGCCAGCACCCTCGGACAGGCGTACGAGCAGTACTTC
once	TRBJ1-1	TRBD1	TRBV11-3	CASSLAGGSEAFF	TGTGCCAGCAGCTTGGCAGGGGGATCTGAAGCTTTCTTT
once	TRBJ1-1	TRBD1	TRBV6-1	CASSDRQGTDTEAFF	TGTGCCAGCAGTGACAGACAGGGGACGGACACTGAAGCTTTCTTT
-	TRBJ2-2	-	TRBV30	CAWSIGANTGELFF	TGTGCCTGGAGTATTGGGGCGAACACCGGGGAGCTGTTTTTT
-	TRBJ1-2	TRBD1	TRBV19	CASREPGQATYGYTF	TGTGCCAGTAGAGAACCGGGACAGGCAACTTATGGCTACACCTTC
-	TRBJ2-2	-	TRBV2	CASSGGGGTGELFF	TGTGCCAGCAGTGGAGGAGGGGGCACCGGGGAGCTGTTTTTT
once	TRBJ1-1	TRBD1	TRBV5-4	CASSMDRATEAFF	TGTGCCAGCAGCATGGACAGGGCCACTGAAGCTTTCTTT
-	TRBJ2-7	TRBD1	TRBV6-5	CASTQGVGLNEQYF	TGTGCCAGCACCCAGGGGGTAGGTCTTAACGAGCAGTACTTC
once	TRBJ1-5	-	TRBV6-5	CASSYSGNSNQPQHF	TGTGCCAGCAGTTACTCGGGGAATAGCAATCAGCCCCAGCATTTT
-	TRBJ2-7	TRBD1	TRBV30	CAWGGQGLSGEQYF	TGTGCCTGGGGAGGACAGGGGTTAAGCGGGGAGCAGTACTTC
-	TRBJ1-1	-	TRBV7-2	CASSLDSSTEAFF	TGTGCCAGCAGCTTAGACAGCAGTACTGAAGCTTTCTTT
once	TRBJ2-1	-	TRBV19	CASSIGPSNEQFF	TGTGCCAGTAGTATAGGGCCTAGCAATGAGCAGTTCTTC
-	TRBJ2-2	-	TRBV2	CACVWAGELFF	TGTGCCTGCGTATGGGCCGGGGAGCTGTTTTTT
-	TRBJ1-1	-	TRBV5-1	CASSLVLAGPNTEAFF	TGCGCCAGCAGCTTGGTTTTGGCAGGGCCGAACACTGAAGCTTTCTTT
-	TRBJ1-2	-	TRBV27	CASSPGTYYGYTF	TGTGCCAGCAGCCCCGGGACATACTATGGCTACACCTTC
-	TRBJ2-5	-	TRBV5-1	CASSFTRGETQYF	TGCGCCAGCAGCTTTACAAGGGGAGAGACCCAGTACTTC
-	TRBJ1-2	-	TRBV5-4	CASSLADLGGIHGYTF	TGTGCCAGCAGCTTGGCCGACTTGGGAGGAATTCATGGCTACACCTTC